This T cell receptor (beta chain) came from a study of T cells in women clearing cervical HPV infection (dated by TCRdb to the late 2010s). Looking at the study overall: The cases were some 27 women with histologically confirmed HPV16-related CIN3 or worse, and 2 of these cases were invasive cancers. The controls were fewer than 30 women whose single incident HPV16 infection cleared within 12 months with no development of precancer or cancer. Cases and controls were matched on year of sample collection and on age within five years. Blood from cases was collected at the visit at which the lesion was first identified, whereas blood from controls was collected once infection was no longer detected. Because only a few women had HLA typing data, the possibility that HLA type acted as a confounder could not be ruled out. Among cases, blood sampling came a median of almost 150 days after lesion detection, with an interquartile range of roughly 85 to 230 days. Nested within Costa Rica's Guanacaste HPV Natural History Study, an exploratory proof-of-principle case-control study compared TCR repertoires across cervical HPV16 outcomes. Five blinded duplicates per group were added as quality controls, so that roughly 60 samples were obtained: 50 or so participants and some 10 replicates. Cases had a median age of 34 years and controls had a median age of around 40, with no significant differences in baseline characteristics. The parent cohort enrolled 8,500 to 11,000 women aged 18 or older in Guanacaste, Costa Rica, during about 1993 to 1995 and followed them for approximately 7 years.

A word on this clone: It lacks a known antigen. The CDR3 end falls 3 residues outside the read, so it is completed with the germline J gene.

What the authors observed across the whole study: By combining richness with V gene abundances, random forest classifiers separated cases from controls with an estimated AUC of roughly 0.8. Lower TRBV6-7 relative abundance was observed in cases than in controls (around 0.11% versus 0.15%; Bonferroni P = 0.0008). Significantly higher TCR repertoire richness was observed in CIN3+ cases than in controls across sequencing depths, whereas no difference in evenness was found. Because of the cross-sectional design, the study could not determine whether the associations came before infection or resulted from infection, and neither effector/memory subsets nor HPV-specific T cells were isolated. Because the number of T cells per sample was unknown, the richness differences could reflect varying T-cell content rather than repertoire biology.

From the cysteine up to the phenylalanine, the CDR3 has a length of 15 residues. Shown are 36 bases from within the CDR3, in frame from base 1. The V and J ends are trimmed by 2 bases and 0 bases, leaving 9 bases between them. CDR1 and CDR2 were assigned from the germline V gene as SGHDT and YYEEEE. Using the immunoSEQ assay, multiplex PCR amplified TCR beta CDR3 regions from an average of about 1,300 ng of genomic DNA per sample. The assay corrected primer bias using a complete synthetic TCR repertoire to establish an amplification baseline. The amplicons were sequenced using the Illumina platform. From the authors' description of their analysis: Error correction of the sequences involved clustering with frequency ratios plus a modified nearest-neighbor algorithm, after which the sequences were analyzed in the immunoSEQ Analyzer using IMGT gene definitions. At each rarefaction depth, TCR richness and evenness were averaged over 20 rarefaction repeats, and samples with fewer sequences than the depth were excluded. Relative abundances of V, D and J genes were compared between groups using Wilcoxon rank sum tests, with FDR correction applied. An intraclass correlation of around 96% for TCR richness and an average of about 80% across some 66 gene segments were obtained from the blinded duplicates. This immuneACCESS table, as held by TCRdb, lists in-frame sequences with V and J called but not all clones. Of the missing ones, under half trace to an unresolved V gene in checked studies; the others have no known cause. V, J and clone size are taken as reported in that table, and D and trimming were inferred from the DNA itself. This sample's table carries more than 20,000 clones. The top ten clones comprise 4% to 6% of the sample.

Every participant had a single incident cervical HPV16 infection, and prevalent HPV16 infections were excluded. Cervical HPV DNA was detected by MY09/MY11 PCR and genotyped by dot-blot hybridization. About 14 mL of heparinized blood was centrifuged, after which the buffy coat was aliquoted, frozen at -30 degrees C, and then stored at -80 degrees C. QIAGEN kits were used to extract genomic DNA from buffy coat specimens. Recombination linked TRBV5-6 to TRBJ1-5; too little of a D gene remains to name it. This clonotype originated in a woman aged 18 to 75 with a cervical HPV16 infection that either progressed to CIN3+ or cleared (not recorded which). The sequenced sample was blood buffy coat. The CDR3 reads CASSFWQSSNQPQHF. The covered CDR3 bases are TGTGCCAGCAGCTTTTGGCAGTCTAGCAATCAGCCC.